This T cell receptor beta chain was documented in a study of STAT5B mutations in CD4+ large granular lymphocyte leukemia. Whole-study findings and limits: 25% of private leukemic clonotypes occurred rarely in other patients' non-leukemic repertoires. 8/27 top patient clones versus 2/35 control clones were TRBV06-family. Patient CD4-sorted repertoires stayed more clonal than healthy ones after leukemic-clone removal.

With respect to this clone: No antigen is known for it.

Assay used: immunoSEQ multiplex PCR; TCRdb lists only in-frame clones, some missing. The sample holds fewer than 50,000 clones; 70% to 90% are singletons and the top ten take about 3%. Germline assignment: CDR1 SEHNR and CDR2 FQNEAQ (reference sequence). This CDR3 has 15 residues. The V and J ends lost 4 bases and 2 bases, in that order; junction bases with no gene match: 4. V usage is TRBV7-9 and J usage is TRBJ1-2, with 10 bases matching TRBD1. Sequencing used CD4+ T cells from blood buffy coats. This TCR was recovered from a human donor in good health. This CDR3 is CASSSGTGANYGYTF. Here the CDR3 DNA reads TGTGCCAGCAGCTCGGGGACAGGGGCAAACTATGGCTACACCTTC.